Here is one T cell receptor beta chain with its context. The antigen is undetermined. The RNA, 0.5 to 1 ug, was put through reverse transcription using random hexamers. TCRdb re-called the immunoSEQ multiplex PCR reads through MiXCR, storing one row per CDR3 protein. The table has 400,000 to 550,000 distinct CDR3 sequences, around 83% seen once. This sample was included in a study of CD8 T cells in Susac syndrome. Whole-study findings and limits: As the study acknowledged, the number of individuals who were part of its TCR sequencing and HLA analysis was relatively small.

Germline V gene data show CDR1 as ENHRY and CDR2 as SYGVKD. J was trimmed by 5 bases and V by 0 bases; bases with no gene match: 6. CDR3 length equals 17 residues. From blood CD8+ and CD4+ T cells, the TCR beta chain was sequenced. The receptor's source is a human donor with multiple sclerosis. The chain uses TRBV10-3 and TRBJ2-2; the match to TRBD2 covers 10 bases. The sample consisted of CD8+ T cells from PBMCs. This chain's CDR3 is CAISESTSGVATGELFF. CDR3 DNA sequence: TGTGCCATCAGTGAGTCTACTAGCGGGGTAGCTACCGGGGAGCTGTTTTTT.